This is a list of T cell receptor beta chains from one sample in a study of shared clonotypes between healthy human individuals. Repertoires were generated with immunoSEQ multiplex PCR, while TCRdb's copy carries only in-frame clones and drops some. This sample carries 2 million to 2.5 million clones, approximately 94% of them seen once, and the ten largest clones take over 1.5%. The specimen was naive CD8+ T cells from PBMCs. These receptors were taken from a man between 18 and 29 years old in good health. Some clones in this sample may be carry-over from other donors' samples. The CDR3 runs from the conserved cysteine through the conserved F or W. D genes are given only for firm matches. Clone size appears in some rows only: once, few, many, or a class for an expanded clone.

TRBV27	.	TRBD1	TRBJ2-7	TGTGCCAGCAGCGGACAGGGGTTGAGGGAGCAGTACTTC	CASSGQGLREQYF
TRBV28	.	.	TRBJ2-1	TGTGCCAGCAGTTTAGCGGGCGGCACAAACAATGAGCAGTTCTTC	CASSLAGGTNNEQFF
TRBV5-5	.	.	TRBJ2-7	TGTGCCAGCAGCTTGGCGTCACAGGGCGAGCAGTACTTC	CASSLASQGEQYF
TRBV5-1	.	TRBD2	TRBJ2-7	TGCGCCAGCAGCTTGGGCAGCGGGACCTACGAGCAGTACTTC	CASSLGSGTYEQYF
TRBV5-4	.	.	TRBJ1-2	TGTGCCAGCAGCATAATTGGGGGGGCAGGCAATGGCTACACCTTC	CASSIIGGAGNGYTF
TRBV13	few	.	TRBJ1-5	TGTGCCAGCAGCTTACGATATAGCAATCAGCCCCAGCATTTT	CASSLRYSNQPQHF
TRBV28	.	.	TRBJ1-5	TGTGCCAGCAGTTTAGATATTCAGCCCCAGCATTTT	CASSLDIQPQHF
TRBV19	.	.	TRBJ1-1	TGTGCCAGTAGTATTCTTTTGGTTACTGAAGCTTTCTTT	CASSILLVTEAFF
TRBV6-6	.	.	TRBJ2-7	TGTGCCAGCAGTTACGGGCCAACTTACGAGCAGTACTTC	CASSYGPTYEQYF
TRBV5-1	.	TRBD2	TRBJ2-1	TGCGCCAGCAGCTTGGCCCGGACTAGCGGGAGCTATGAGCAGTTCTTC	CASSLARTSGSYEQFF
TRBV7-9	.	.	TRBJ2-1	TGTGCCAGCAGCTTACAGGGAAATGAGCAGTTCTTC	CASSLQGNEQFF
TRBV10-3	.	TRBD1	TRBJ2-7	TGTGCCATCAGGGGGTCCGGGACAGGCCTCTACGAGCAGTACTTC	CAIRGSGTGLYEQYF
TRBV2	once	.	TRBJ1-2	TGTGCCAGCAGTGACACAGTCGCGTATGGCTACACCTTC	CASSDTVAYGYTF
TRBV18	once	TRBD1	TRBJ2-7	TGTGCCAGCTCACCCGGGACAGTTTACGAGCAGTACTTC	CASSPGTVYEQYF
TRBV5-1	.	TRBD2	TRBJ2-7	TGCGCCAGCAGCTTGGCCAGACTAGCGGAGAACGAGCAGTACTTC	CASSLARLAENEQYF
TRBV5-6	.	.	TRBJ1-2	TGTGCCAGCAGCTCGGACAACTATGGCTACACCTTC	CASSSDNYGYTF
TRBV28	.	TRBD2	TRBJ2-7	TGTGCCAGCAGTTTTGGTCTAGCGGGAGGGTCGAGGTACGAGCAGTACTTC	CASSFGLAGGSRYEQYF
TRBV7-3	.	TRBD2	TRBJ2-1	TGTGCCAGCAGCTCCCCCGGACTAGCGGCATCCTACAATGAGCAGTTCTTC	CASSSPGLAASYNEQFF